A selection of T cell receptor beta chains follows, all from one sample in a study of CD8 T cells in Susac syndrome. TCRdb re-analysed the immunoSEQ multiplex PCR reads in MiXCR, keeping a single row per CDR3 protein. This table holds approximately 260,000 distinct CDR3 sequences, approximately 95% found once. What was sequenced was CD4+ T cells from PBMCs. The source of these receptors is a human donor with Susac syndrome. Both conserved end residues are trimmed from each CDR3.

TRBJ1-2 | TRBV9 | ASSLTGFPNYGYT
TRBJ1-2 | TRBV30 | AWATSDSYGYT
TRBJ2-7 | TRBV25-1 | ASTRQGPLDEQY
TRBJ2-1 | TRBV7-9 | ASRDTAFNNEQF
TRBJ2-7 | TRBV29-1 | SVEVGLARGEQY
TRBJ1-3 | TRBV29-1 | SVGYGNTIY
TRBJ1-1 | TRBV5-4 | ASSLGASNTEAF
TRBJ2-7 | TRBV29-1 | SVASVAVEQY
TRBJ2-7 | TRBV20-1 | SASPSAGSLYEQY
TRBJ2-4 | TRBV30 | AREGQRNIQY
TRBJ2-5 | TRBV10-3 | AISTGQGAGETQY
TRBJ2-5 | TRBV29-1 | SVAQFLDWETQY
TRBJ2-7 | TRBV20-1 | SGLGTSGSYEQY
TRBJ2-2 | TRBV5-1 | ASSLDVGPGELF
TRBJ2-7 | TRBV30 | ACGRQAGGRSYEQY
TRBJ1-2 | TRBV29-1 | SVPYQGYGYT
TRBJ2-7 | TRBV14 | ASSQAGSPKWYEQY
TRBJ2-1 | TRBV7-3 | ASSLSASNNEQF
TRBJ1-1 | TRBV25-1 | ASSDIGTGWTEAF
TRBJ1-5 | TRBV20-1 | SASNGGGNQPQH
TRBJ2-1 | TRBV28 | ASRVQSSYNEQF
TRBJ2-4 | TRBV20-1 | SAPKVGTSGRAGDIQY
TRBJ2-3 | TRBV28 | ASSSSGDTQY
TRBJ2-5 | TRBV6-5 | ASSLDPQETQY
TRBJ2-3 | TRBV12-3/TRBV12-4 | ASSERGDTQY
TRBJ2-7 | TRBV6-1 | ASSAGISYEQY
TRBJ2-7 | TRBV11-3 | ASSLTSYEQY
TRBJ2-2 | TRBV30 | AWSANEAGELF
TRBJ2-7 | TRBV5-1 | ASSSRQGSPLPYEQY
TRBJ2-1 | TRBV7-3 | ASSSGLDNEQF
TRBJ2-7 | TRBV20-1 | SASQLTYEQY
TRBJ2-7 | TRBV19 | ASSTSGGSYEQY
TRBJ1-1 | TRBV5-1 | ASSLGGQNTEAF
TRBJ2-7 | TRBV20-1 | SARSGTSGSNEQY
TRBJ2-6 | TRBV27 | ASSLEAVGANVLT
TRBJ2-3 | TRBV9 | ASSVETVDTQY
TRBJ2-5 | TRBV20-1 | SAGSLGGGIGETQY
TRBJ2-1 | TRBV9 | ASSVLAGESEQF
TRBJ2-1 | TRBV28 | ASITSGRAAF
TRBJ1-4 | TRBV20-1 | SAGGATNEKLF
TRBJ2-7 | TRBV6-5 | ASSYEPRGEQY
TRBJ2-1 | TRBV18 | ASSPLSGGASYNEQF
TRBJ1-2 | TRBV28 | ASSLGQGGGYT
TRBJ2-7 | TRBV5-1 | ASSFAQNEQY
TRBJ2-4 | TRBV4-1 | ASSPWGGRKNIQY